This T cell receptor beta chain was observed in a study of blood T cell repertoires in COVID-19 (dated by TCRdb to the early 2020s). Turning to the overall study: Samples covering the acute and convalescent phases of COVID-19 were provided by collaborators in the United States, Italy and Spain. Nearly every sample came with metadata listing a de-identified subject ID, COVID-19 status, age in years and sex. The samples were drawn from the first 160 participants of the ongoing ImmuneRACE study and from 950 to 1,500 subjects provided by 6 global collaborators. Deeply sampled blood TCRbeta repertoires from subjects exposed to, actively infected with, or recovered from COVID-19 were included in the dataset. The repertoires were made available in a free public database intended to serve as a resource for research on the immune response to SARS-CoV-2. The prospective study material was composed of cDNA or gDNA derived from T cells, B-cell-depleted T cells, or PBMCs. HLA class I and class II types, where available, came from metadata supplied by the sample provider rather than from assay-based typing.

TCRbeta CDR3 regions were amplified from genomic DNA by means of the immunoSEQ Assay, a bias-controlled multiplex PCR. In the paper's pipeline: Nucleated cell counts per sample were estimated from amplification of reference gene primers within the assay. To quantify the absolute abundance of each unique TCRbeta CDR3 rearrangement, sequence reads were collapsed and filtered. For each sample, productive Simpson clonality was calculated by taking the square root of Simpson's diversity index across productive rearrangements. In TCRdb, the immuneACCESS table is reduced to in-frame sequences with V and J assigned. These tables do not hold every clone; where another copy was compared, an unresolved V gene accounts for under half, and the others remain unexplained. D and trimming come from the DNA, and the V and J calls and clone size come from that table. The sample records tens of thousands of clones, 70% to 85% of which are singletons. The biggest ten clones account for approximately 28% of the sample.

Points the paper makes about the study in general: How much clinical and demographic metadata was included differed by source and by participant, and the metadata was provided uncurated.

The collaborating institutions used their own protocols to collect whole blood in K2EDTA tubes. For TCRbeta analysis, collaborator samples were shipped as frozen whole blood, as isolated PBMCs, or as DNA extracted from either sample type. Comments on this clone: No antigen is known for it. No qualities accompany the bases; no much larger clone lies one base away.

V and J are truncated by 4 bases and 1 base respectively, leaving an intervening sequence of 18 bases. Reading the germline V gene gives CDR1 SGHRS and CDR2 YFSETQ. The CDR3 contains 16 residues, cysteine and phenylalanine counted. Only CDR3 DNA is held: 48 bases, read in frame from base 1. Input material: peripheral blood. This sequence uses TRBV5-1 and TRBJ2-7; the D gene is perhaps TRBD2, from 6 matching bases. This TCR came from a man between 65 and 85 years old with acute or convalescent COVID-19. The sequence in DNA is TGCGCCAGCAGCAGGGGCGTGGGCGGGACTTCCTACGAGCAGTACTTC. Its protein is CASSRGVGGTSYEQYF.